These 16 T cell receptor beta chains were all obtained from the same sample, sequenced in a study of CD8 T cells in ankylosing spondylitis. The study, taken as a whole, reports: Seemingly characteristic of ankylosing spondylitis blood was a TCR beta motif consisting of about 8 highly homologous variants.

Using its own MiXCR run on the 5' RACE reads, TCRdb lists one record per CDR3 protein. The table includes approximately 400,000 distinct CDR3 sequences, about 15% detected once. Their recognized antigens are unknown. The source material was blood, either unsorted or a sorted T cell fraction (not recorded which). The receptor source for this set is a male donor with ankylosing spondylitis.

V gene TRBV20-1 combines with J gene TRBJ2-5; either TRBD1 or TRBD2 may fit D (5 bases each). The CDR3 spans 14 residues. The germline gives CDR1 DFQATT, CDR2 SNEGSKA (reference sequence). V was trimmed by 0 bases and J by 5 bases, leaving 13 bases between them. CDR3 sequence: CSARDWDPRETQYF. As DNA, the CDR3 is TGCAGTGCTAGAGACTGGGACCCCCGGGAGACCCAGTACTTC.

This clonotype was counted between two and nine times. V is TRBV6-1 and J is TRBJ1-6; D is undetermined. This CDR3 is built from 19 residues. Germline CDR1 MNHNS, CDR2 SASEGT. V shed 0 bases and J shed 0 bases, with 15 bases lying between them. CDR3 residues: CASSEAASLPSSYNSPLHF. In DNA form, the CDR3 reads TGTGCCAGCAGTGAAGCGGCCAGCTTACCTAGCTCCTATAATTCACCCCTCCACTTT.

The chain's CDR3 is CASSPGGTPGYNEQFF. The CDR3 DNA reads as TGTGCCAGCAGCCCAGGTGGGACCCCAGGCTACAATGAGCAGTTCTTC. This chain links TRBV7-2 with TRBJ2-1, with D perhaps matching TRBD1 or TRBD2 (5 bases each). CDR1 SGHTA and CDR2 FQGNSA come from the germline V gene. This CDR3 region has 16 residues. Trimming took 5 bases from V and 3 from J, leaving 17 bases between them.

The chain couples TRBV7-2 to TRBJ1-6; D is possibly TRBD1 (5 bases). V was trimmed by 2 bases and J by 4 bases, leaving 9 bases between them. Germline V gene lookup returns CDR1 SGHTA and CDR2 FQGNSA. The CDR3 is made up of 15 amino acids. CDR3: CASSLIGAYNSPLHF. The CDR3, as DNA: TGTGCCAGCAGCTTAATTGGGGCATATAATTCACCCCTCCACTTT.

In this sample, this clonotype turned up many times. This chain connects TRBV12-3 or TRBV12-4 to TRBJ2-1; no clear D gene. The CDR3 runs to 11 residues. V dropped 4 bases and J dropped 6 bases, with 4 bases sitting between them. The CDR3 nucleotides are TGTGCCAGCAGTTCGTTCAATGAGCAGTTCTTC. This translates into CASSSFNEQFF.

This clonotype occurred a few times. The gene calls are TRBV4-2 and TRBJ2-3, with a weak D call TRBD2 (6 bases). V was cut by 1 base and J by 4 bases, with 15 bases left in between. This CDR3 is 16 amino acids long. CDR1 is LGHNA, CDR2 YNFKEQ, per germline. The CDR3 region has the DNA TGTGCCAGCAGCCAAGTGGTGGCGCGGGAAGCAGATACGCAGTATTTT. Translation: CASSQVVAREADTQYF.

This clonotype came up a few times. V usage is TRBV6-5 and J usage is TRBJ1-5; D remains ambiguous. Trimming left V 0 bases short and J 3 bases short, with 9 bases between. The germline gives CDR1 MNHEY, CDR2 SVGAGI. The CDR3 totals 15 residues. CDR3 nucleotide sequence: TGTGCCAGCAGTTACTCGCAAGTTTCCAATCAGCCCCAGCATTTT. This translates into CASSYSQVSNQPQHF.

This CDR3 reads CSARRPGTGKETQYF. DNA of the CDR3: TGCAGTGCTAGAAGACCCGGTACAGGGAAAGAGACCCAGTACTTC. V and J are TRBV20-1 and TRBJ2-5, with D perhaps TRBD1 (6 bases). In germline, CDR1 is DFQATT, CDR2 SNEGSKA (reference sequence). The length of the CDR3 is 15 residues. Trimming cost V 2 bases and J 3 bases, with 16 bases left between them.

The chain couples TRBV6-2 or TRBV6-3 to TRBJ1-2; TRBD1 might be the D (6 bases). The CDR3 is 17 residues long. V was clipped by 0 bases and J by 0 bases, with 14 bases between them. Germline V gives CDR1 MNHEY, CDR2 SVGEGT. CDR3 residues: CASSYSTSRGTNYGYTF. The DNA for the CDR3 is TGTGCCAGCAGTTACTCGACCTCCAGGGGAACTAACTATGGCTACACCTTC.

The rearrangement joins TRBV7-2 to TRBJ1-4; no clear D. The length of the CDR3 is 13 residues. V was clipped by 2 bases and J by 8 bases, with 9 bases between them. The V gene's germline CDR1 is SGHTA and CDR2 FQGNSA. CDR3 region: CASSLRDKEKLFF. CDR3 nucleotides: TGTGCCAGCAGCTTAAGAGATAAAGAAAAACTGTTTTTT.

The chain recombines TRBV2 with TRBJ2-3; perhaps TRBD2 as D (6 bases). Germline assignment: CDR1 SNHLY and CDR2 FYNNEI. V was shortened by 4 bases and J by 1 base, with 6 bases between the two germline ends. CDR3 size: 13 residues. CDR3 sequence reads: CASSGEGTDTQYF. The DNA for the CDR3 is TGTGCCAGCAGTGGGGAGGGCACAGATACGCAGTATTTT. The entire variable domain, with the rest obtained from reference TRBV2 and TRBJ2-3, is as follows: EPEVTQTPSHQVTQMGQEVILRCVPISNHLYFYWYRQILGQKVEFLVSFYNNEISEKSEIFDDQFSVERPDGSNFTLKIRSTKLEDSAMYFCASSGEGTDTQYFGPGTRLTVL.

This clonotype appeared a few times. This sequence joins TRBV2 and TRBJ2-1, with a tentative D call TRBD2 (6 bases). CDR3 length equals 14 residues. V lost 8 bases and J 10 bases, leaving 21 bases between the germline ends. Germline CDR1 is SNHLY and CDR2 is FYNNEI. The CDR3 DNA sequence: TGTGCCAGCCAGCCGGGAGCCTCCTATGGAGAGCAGTTCTTC. Residues: CASQPGASYGEQFF.

This clonotype was counted between two and nine times. The chain recombines TRBV25-1 with TRBJ2-1; TRBD2 is a possible D gene (6 bases). CDR3 size: 16 residues. Germline V CDR1 and CDR2: MGHDK, SYGVNS. Deletions cut 7 bases from V and 3 bases from J, with 19 bases between. The CDR3 loop reads CASTHTSGTFYNEQFF. The CDR3 bases are TGTGCCAGCACACATACTTCCGGGACTTTCTACAATGAGCAGTTCTTC.

The rearrangement joins TRBV11-2 to TRBJ2-1, with D tentatively TRBD2 (5 bases). V gave up 3 bases and J gave up 7 bases, with 19 bases separating them. The CDR3 contains 16 residues. Germline lookup yields CDR1 SGHAT and CDR2 FQNNGV. CDR3 in DNA: TGTGCCAGCAGCTTCGAGGGTTTTAGCGTCGGGAATGAGCAGTTCTTC. Translation: CASSFEGFSVGNEQFF.

This clonotype was found a few times. The chain uses TRBV6-1 and TRBJ1-4; TRBD1 matches 8 bases. J gave up 2 bases and V 3 bases, and 14 bases lay outside the gene matches. The CDR3 spans 19 residues. In germline, CDR1 is MNHNS, CDR2 SASEGT. The DNA for the CDR3 is TGTGCCAGCAGTGATCACCGAGGACAGGGTGTTTTCACTAATGAAAAACTGTTTTTT. Encoded protein: CASSDHRGQGVFTNEKLFF.

V usage is TRBV4-1 and J usage is TRBJ1-3; D gene unclear. The CDR3 runs to 17 residues. The germline V gene has CDR1 MGHRA and CDR2 YSYEKL. The ends were cut back, 1 base at V and 0 bases at J, with 13 bases in the middle. The CDR3 bases are TGCGCCAGCAGCCAAGGGGCGGCCTCGAGCTCTGGAAACACCATATATTTT. This translates into CASSQGAASSSGNTIYF.